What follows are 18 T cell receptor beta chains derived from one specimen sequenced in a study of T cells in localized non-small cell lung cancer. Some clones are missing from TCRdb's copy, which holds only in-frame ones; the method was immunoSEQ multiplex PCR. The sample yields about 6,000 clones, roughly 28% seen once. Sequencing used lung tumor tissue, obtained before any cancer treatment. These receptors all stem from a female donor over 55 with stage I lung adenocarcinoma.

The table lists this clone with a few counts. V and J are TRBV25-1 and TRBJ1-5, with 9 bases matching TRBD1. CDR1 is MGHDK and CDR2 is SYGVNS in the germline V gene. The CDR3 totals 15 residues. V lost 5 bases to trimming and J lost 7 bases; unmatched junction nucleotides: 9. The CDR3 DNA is TGTGCCAGCAGTTTGCGTGGACAGGGGAACCAGCCCCAGCATTTT. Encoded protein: CASSLRGQGNQPQHF. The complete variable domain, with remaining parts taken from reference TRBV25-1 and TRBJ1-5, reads EADIYQTPRYLVIGTGKKITLECSQTMGHDKMYWYQQDPGMELHLIHYSYGVNSTEKGDLSSESTVSRIRTEHFPLTLESARPSHTSQYLCASSLRGQGNQPQHFGDGTRLSIL.

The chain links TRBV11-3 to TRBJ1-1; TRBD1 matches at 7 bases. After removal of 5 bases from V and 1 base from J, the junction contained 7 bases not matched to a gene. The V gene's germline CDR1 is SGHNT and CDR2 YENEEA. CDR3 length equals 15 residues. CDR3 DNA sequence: TGTGCCAGCAGCCTGAGACAGGGCGGGAACACTGAAGCTTTCTTT. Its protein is CASSLRQGGNTEAFF. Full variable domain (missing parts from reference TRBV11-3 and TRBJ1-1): EAGVVQSPRYKIIEKKQPVAFWCNPISGHNTLYWYLQNLGQGPELLIRYENEEAVDDSQLPKDRFSAERLKGVDSTLKIQPAELGDSAVYLCASSLRQGGNTEAFFGQGTRLTVV.

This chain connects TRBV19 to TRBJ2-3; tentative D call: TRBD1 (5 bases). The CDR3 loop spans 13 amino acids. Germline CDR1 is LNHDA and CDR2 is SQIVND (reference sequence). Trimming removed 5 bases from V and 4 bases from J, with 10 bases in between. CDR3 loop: CASSVSGSDTQYF. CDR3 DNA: TGTGCCAGTAGTGTTTCAGGGTCAGATACGCAGTATTTT.

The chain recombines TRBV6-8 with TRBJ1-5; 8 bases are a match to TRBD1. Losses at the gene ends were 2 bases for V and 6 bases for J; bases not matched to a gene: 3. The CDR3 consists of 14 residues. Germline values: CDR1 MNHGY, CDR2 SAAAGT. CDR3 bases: TGTGCCAGCAGTTACGTACAGGGGGGTCAGCCCCAGCATTTT. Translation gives CASSYVQGGQPQHF.

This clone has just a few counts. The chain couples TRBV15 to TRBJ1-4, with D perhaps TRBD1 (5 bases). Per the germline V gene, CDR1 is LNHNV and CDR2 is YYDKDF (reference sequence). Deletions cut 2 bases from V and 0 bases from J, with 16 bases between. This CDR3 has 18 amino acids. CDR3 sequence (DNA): TGTGCCACCAGCAGATCGGGATGGGAGGGGCCAACTAATGAAAAACTGTTTTTT. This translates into CATSRSGWEGPTNEKLFF.

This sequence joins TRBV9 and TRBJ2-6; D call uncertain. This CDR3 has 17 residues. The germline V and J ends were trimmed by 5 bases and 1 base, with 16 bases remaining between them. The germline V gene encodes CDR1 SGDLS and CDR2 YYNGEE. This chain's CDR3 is CASSESKRLSGANVLTF. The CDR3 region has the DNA TGTGCCAGCAGTGAGTCAAAACGTCTATCTGGGGCCAACGTCCTGACTTTC.

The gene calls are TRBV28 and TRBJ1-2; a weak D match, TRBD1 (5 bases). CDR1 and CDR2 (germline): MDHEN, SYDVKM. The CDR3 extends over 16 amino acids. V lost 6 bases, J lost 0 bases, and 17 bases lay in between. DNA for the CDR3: TGTGCCAGCAGGGGGCGGTCTGGCAGCACTAACTATGGCTACACCTTC. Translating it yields CASRGRSGSTNYGYTF.

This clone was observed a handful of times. The CDR3 reads CASSSPAQGNQPQHF. The CDR3, as DNA: TGTGCCAGCAGCTCCCCGGCCCAGGGGAATCAGCCCCAGCATTTT. The V and J genes are TRBV7-5 and TRBJ1-5; no DNA check was done on the table's D call, TRBD1. TRBV7-5 is flagged as a pseudogene. The CDR3 has 15 amino acids.

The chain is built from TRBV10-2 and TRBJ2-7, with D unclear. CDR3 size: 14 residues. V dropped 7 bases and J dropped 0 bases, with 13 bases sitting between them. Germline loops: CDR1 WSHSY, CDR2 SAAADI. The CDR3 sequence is CASIGRLYSYEQYF. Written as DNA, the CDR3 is TGCGCCAGCATTGGGCGGCTTTACTCCTACGAGCAGTACTTC.

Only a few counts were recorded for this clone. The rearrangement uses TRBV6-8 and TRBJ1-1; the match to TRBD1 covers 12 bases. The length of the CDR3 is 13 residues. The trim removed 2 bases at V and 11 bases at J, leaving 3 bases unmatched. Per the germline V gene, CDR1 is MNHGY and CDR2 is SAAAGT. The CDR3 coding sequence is TGTGCCAGCAGTTACCCGGGACAGGGGGCGGCTTTCTTT. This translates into CASSYPGQGAAFF.

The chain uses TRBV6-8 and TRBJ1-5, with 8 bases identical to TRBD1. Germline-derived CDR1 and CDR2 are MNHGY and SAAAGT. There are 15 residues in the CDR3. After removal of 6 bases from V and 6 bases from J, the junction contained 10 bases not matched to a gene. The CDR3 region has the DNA TGTGCCAGCAGCGATATGGACAGGGTGGGTCAGCCCCAGCATTTT. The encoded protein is CASSDMDRVGQPQHF.

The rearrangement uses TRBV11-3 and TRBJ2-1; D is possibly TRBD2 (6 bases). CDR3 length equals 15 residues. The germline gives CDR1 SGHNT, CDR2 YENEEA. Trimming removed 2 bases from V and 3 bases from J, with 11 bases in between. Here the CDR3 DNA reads TGTGCCAGCAGCTTATCGGCGGGGCTCTACAATGAGCAGTTCTTC. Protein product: CASSLSAGLYNEQFF.

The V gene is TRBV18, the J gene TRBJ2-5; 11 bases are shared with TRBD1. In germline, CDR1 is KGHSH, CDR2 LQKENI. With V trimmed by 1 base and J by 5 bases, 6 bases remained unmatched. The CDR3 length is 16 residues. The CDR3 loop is CASSPLGQGAGETQYF. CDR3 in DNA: TGTGCCAGCTCACCACTAGGACAGGGGGCAGGGGAGACCCAGTACTTC.

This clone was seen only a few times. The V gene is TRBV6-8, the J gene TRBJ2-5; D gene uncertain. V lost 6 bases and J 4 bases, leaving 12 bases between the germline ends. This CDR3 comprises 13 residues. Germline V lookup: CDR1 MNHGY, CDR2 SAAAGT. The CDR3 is CASSRTWGETQYF. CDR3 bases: TGTGCCAGCAGCCGAACGTGGGGAGAGACCCAGTACTTC.

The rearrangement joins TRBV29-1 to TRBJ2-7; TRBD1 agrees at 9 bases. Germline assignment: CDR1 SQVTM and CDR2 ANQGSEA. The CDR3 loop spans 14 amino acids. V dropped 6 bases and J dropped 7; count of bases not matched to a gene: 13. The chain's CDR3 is CSVSGGQGVEEQYF. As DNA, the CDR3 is TGCAGCGTCTCCGGGGGACAGGGTGTAGAAGAGCAGTACTTC.

The chain's CDR3 is CASSFGTSENTQYF. The CDR3 nucleotides read TGTGCCAGCAGCTTTGGGACTAGCGAAAATACGCAGTATTTT. J is TRBJ2-3 and V is TRBV7-6; 10 positions match TRBD2. CDR3 size: 14 residues. After removal of 3 bases from V and 7 bases from J, the junction contained 4 bases not matched to a gene. The germline V gene has CDR1 SGHVS and CDR2 FNYEAQ.

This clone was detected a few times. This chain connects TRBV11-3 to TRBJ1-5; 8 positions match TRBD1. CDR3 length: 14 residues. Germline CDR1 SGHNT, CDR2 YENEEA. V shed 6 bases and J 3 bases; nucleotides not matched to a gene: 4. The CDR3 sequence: CASSPGQVNQPQHF. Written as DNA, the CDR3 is TGTGCCAGCAGTCCGGGACAGGTCAATCAGCCCCAGCATTTT.

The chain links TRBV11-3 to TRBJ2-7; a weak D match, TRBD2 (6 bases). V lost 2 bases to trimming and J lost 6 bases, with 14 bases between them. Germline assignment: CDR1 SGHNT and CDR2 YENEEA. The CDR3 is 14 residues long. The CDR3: CASSLSSRRVEQYF. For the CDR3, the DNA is TGTGCCAGCAGCTTAAGCTCCCGGAGGGTCGAGCAGTACTTC.